This T cell receptor (beta chain) was sequenced in a study of CD4+ T cells in melanoma. This clone was detected only a few times. The antigen is undetermined. Only in-frame clones appear in the TCRdb table, and some are missing; sequencing was by immunoSEQ multiplex PCR. The sample lists about 110,000 clones; 92% were seen once. Trimming left V 0 bases short and J 4 bases short, with 9 bases between. Germline assignment: CDR1 GTSNPN and CDR2 SVGIG (reference sequence). CDR3 size: 13 residues. Study-wide points: A reported correlation linked neoantigen-specific CD4+ T cells to CD8+, macrophage and B cell function. Neoantigen-specific CD4+ T cells in melanoma reportedly had diverse differentiation states.

This sequence joins TRBV30 and TRBJ1-1; D not certain. The source material was peripheral blood. This receptor was taken from a human donor with melanoma. DNA for the CDR3: TGTGCCTGGAGTGTTAGAGTGGGCACTGAAGCTTTCTTT. Amino acids: CAWSVRVGTEAFF.